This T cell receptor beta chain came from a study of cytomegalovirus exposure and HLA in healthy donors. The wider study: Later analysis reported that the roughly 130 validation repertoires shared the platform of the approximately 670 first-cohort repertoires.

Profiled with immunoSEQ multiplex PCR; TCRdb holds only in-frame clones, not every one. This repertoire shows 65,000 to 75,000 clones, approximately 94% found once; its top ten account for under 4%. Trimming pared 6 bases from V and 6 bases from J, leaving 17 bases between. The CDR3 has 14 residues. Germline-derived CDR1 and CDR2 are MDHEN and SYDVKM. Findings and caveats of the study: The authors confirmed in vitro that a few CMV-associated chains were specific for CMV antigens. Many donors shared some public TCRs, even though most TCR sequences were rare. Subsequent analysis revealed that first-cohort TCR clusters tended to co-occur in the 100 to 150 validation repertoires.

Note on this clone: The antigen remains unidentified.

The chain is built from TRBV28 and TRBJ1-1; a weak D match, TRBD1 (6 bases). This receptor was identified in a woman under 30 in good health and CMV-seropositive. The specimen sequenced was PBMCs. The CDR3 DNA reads TGTGCCAGCAGACTCCGGGGGGCGGGGGCTGAAGCTTTCTTT. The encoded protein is CASRLRGAGAEAFF.